The 7 T cell receptor beta chains reported below all come from one sample, sequenced in a study of T cells expressing NK-cell markers. TCRdb re-analyzed the 5' RACE reads; it lists each CDR3 protein once, without DNA. The specimen's table records a few hundred thousand distinct CDR3 sequences. Material for sequencing was blood T cells: a sorted CD56 or NKG2C T cell subset, CD4+ or CD8+ T cells, or bulk PBMC T cells (not recorded which). The source of these receptors is a man aged 18-69 years in good health.

The rearrangement links TRBV3-1 to TRBJ2-7; the TCRdb call, TRBD1, lacks DNA for checking. The CDR3 spans 15 residues. Germline lookup yields CDR1 LGHDT and CDR2 YNNKEL (reference sequence). The CDR3 loop is CASSQVGGSPYEQYF.

The chain is built from TRBV7-8 and TRBJ2-1; checking the TCRdb D call of TRBD1 is not possible without DNA. Germline assignment: CDR1 SGHVS and CDR2 FQNEAQ. This CDR3 contains 15 residues. The CDR3 sequence is CASLSGGASNNEQFF.

The chain links TRBV18 to TRBJ1-4. CDR1 and CDR2 from the germline V gene are KGHSH and LQKENI. The CDR3 spans 14 residues. This CDR3 is CASSAPGAEEKLFF.

This chain connects TRBV7-9 to TRBJ1-2; TCRdb reports TRBD1, a call that lacks DNA to check it against. The length of the CDR3 is 15 residues. Looked up from germline, CDR1 is SEHNR and CDR2 is FQNEAQ (reference sequence). CDR3: CASSSFRGTNYGYTF.

This sequence joins TRBV19 and TRBJ1-1. This CDR3 contains 13 residues. The germline V gene has CDR1 LNHDA and CDR2 SQIVND (reference sequence). CDR3 sequence reads: CASSERPNTEAFF.

This chain joins TRBV6-1 and TRBJ2-5; TCRdb selects TRBD1, and the lack of DNA leaves this call unchecked. Germline loops: CDR1 MNHNS, CDR2 SASEGT. This CDR3 has 14 amino acids. The CDR3 loop is CASSLAGQSETQYF.

The gene calls are TRBV5-1 and TRBJ2-1; TCRdb's assignment of TRBD1 cannot be checked, as there is no DNA. CDR1 SGHRS and CDR2 YFSETQ come from the germline V gene. The CDR3 runs to 16 residues. The CDR3 loop reads CASSFTGAHSYNEQFF.